Here is one T cell receptor beta chain with its context. Its antigen is unknown. Sequencing of TCR beta, carried out with a high-throughput approach, was applied to CD8+ and CD4+ T cells from the blood. In the multiple sclerosis control group, patients were treatment-naive and had stable or active relapsing-remitting disease. TEMRA cells were FACS-enriched and CD8+ and CD4+ T cells negatively isolated. CDR3 length: 15 amino acids. Trimming cost V 5 bases and J 3 bases, with 13 bases left between them. The germline V gene has CDR1 SEHNR and CDR2 FQNEAQ (reference sequence). The data stem from a study of CD8 T cells in Susac syndrome. Study-wide findings and caveats: Only a relatively small number of individuals were included in the TCR sequencing and HLA analysis.

cDNA came from roughly 0.53 to 1 ug RNA primed by random hexamers. TCRdb ran MiXCR on the immunoSEQ multiplex PCR reads and lists one entry per CDR3 protein. The sample yields hundreds of thousands of distinct CDR3 sequences, around 93% seen once. What was sequenced was CD4+ T cells from PBMCs. The receptor comes from a human donor with multiple sclerosis. The V call is TRBV7-9, the J call TRBJ2-2; D gene unclear. CDR3 in amino acids: CASSLYRQDTGELFF. CDR3 DNA: TGTGCCAGCAGCCTCTATAGACAAGACACCGGGGAGCTGTTTTTT.